The 21 T cell receptor beta chains presented below share a single source sample, sequenced in a study of cytomegalovirus exposure and HLA in healthy donors. The PCR made use of 60 Vbeta and 13 Jbeta primers. Some clones are missing from TCRdb's copy, which holds only in-frame ones; the method was immunoSEQ multiplex PCR. The sample's table shows just over 80,000 clones. Sequencing input: PBMCs. All receptors derive from a woman aged 30 to 39 in good health and CMV-seronegative.

In the case of this clone: Mismatch with germline at one junction end may stem from a read error. The V and J genes are TRBV29-1 and TRBJ2-1; D may be TRBD2 (5 bases). Germline loops: CDR1 SQVTM, CDR2 ANQGSEA. This CDR3 spans 15 amino acids. The DNA of the CDR3 is TGCAGCGTTGACGGGGAAGGGAGCTCCGACAATGAGCAGTTCTTC. This sequence encodes CSVDGEGSSDNEQFF.

This chain connects TRBV7-9 to TRBJ2-2, with D tentatively TRBD2 (6 bases). The CDR3 is made up of 14 amino acids. The V gene lost 4 bases and the J gene lost 3 bases, with 9 bases spanning the gap. The germline V gene has CDR1 SEHNR and CDR2 FQNEAQ (reference sequence). CDR3 sequence reads: CASSSGGDTGELFF. The CDR3 DNA reads TGTGCCAGCAGCTCAGGAGGGGACACCGGGGAGCTGTTTTTT.

The gene calls are TRBV7-8 and TRBJ2-1; D gene unclear. The germline V gene encodes CDR1 SGHVS and CDR2 FQNEAQ. The V and J ends lost 2 bases and 4 bases respectively, with 6 bases between them. This CDR3 has 13 residues. Here the CDR3 reads CASSLSQYNEQFF. Here the CDR3 DNA reads TGTGCCAGCAGCTTATCTCAGTACAATGAGCAGTTCTTC.

The V and J genes are TRBV7-9 and TRBJ2-5; 8 bases match TRBD2. The CDR3 sequence is 14 residues long. V was clipped by 3 bases and J by 4 bases; unmatched bases: 4. The germline V gene has CDR1 SEHNR and CDR2 FQNEAQ (reference sequence). The chain's CDR3 is CASSFGLAGETQYF. CDR3 bases: TGTGCCAGCAGCTTCGGCCTAGCGGGAGAGACCCAGTACTTC.

V is TRBV11-2 and J is TRBJ2-3; no firm D call. CDR3 size: 15 residues. The V end lost 6 bases, the J end lost 6 bases, and 19 bases lay between the germline ends. The germline V gene has CDR1 SGHAT and CDR2 FQNNGV. CDR3 sequence reads: CASRLGIGWADTQYF. The CDR3 DNA is TGTGCCAGCAGGCTCGGTATCGGTTGGGCCGATACGCAGTATTTT.

This chain connects TRBV7-2 to TRBJ2-1, with 8 bases matching TRBD2. The junction had 7 bases not matched to a gene; V was cut back by 5 bases and J by 4 bases. The V gene's germline CDR1 is SGHTA and CDR2 FQGNSA. CDR3 length equals 15 residues. CDR3 in DNA: TGTGCCAGCAGCCGGGAGGGGTGGCCATACAATGAGCAGTTCTTC. It translates to CASSREGWPYNEQFF.

The chain combines TRBV30 with TRBJ1-1, with TRBD1 matching 8 bases. Per the germline V gene, CDR1 is GTSNPN and CDR2 is SVGIG (reference sequence). This CDR3 region has 13 residues. The CDR3 sequence is CASPGTGNTEAFF. The CDR3 DNA is TGTGCTTCTCCCGGGACAGGGAACACTGAAGCTTTCTTT. The whole variable domain, remainder taken from reference TRBV30 and TRBJ1-1, is SQTIHQWPATLVQPVGSPLSLECTVEGTSNPNLYWYRQAAGRGLQLLFYSVGIGQISSEVPQNLSASRPQDRQFILSSKKLLLSDSGFYLCASPGTGNTEAFFGQGTRLTVV.

The chain employs TRBV4-1 and TRBJ1-2, with no clear D. Germline lookup yields CDR1 MGHRA and CDR2 YSYEKL. The CDR3 extends over 15 amino acids. Trimming cost V 0 bases and J 0 bases, with 8 bases left between them. The CDR3 nucleotides are TGCGCCAGCAGCCAAGATCCCACAACTAACTATGGCTACACCTTC. Translating gives CASSQDPTTNYGYTF.

This rearrangement joins TRBV18 to TRBJ2-5; tentatively, D is TRBD2 (5 bases). V was cut by 5 bases and J by 2 bases, with 15 bases left in between. The CDR3 extends over 15 amino acids. Germline V lookup: CDR1 KGHSH, CDR2 LQKENI. CDR3 DNA: TGTGCCAGCTCAAAGGAGGTTAGGGTACAAGAGACCCAGTACTTC. This encodes CASSKEVRVQETQYF. Looking up the rest from reference TRBV18 and TRBJ2-5 gives the full variable domain: NAGVMQNPRHLVRRRGQEARLRCSPMKGHSHVYWYRQLPEEGLKFMVYLQKENIIDESGMPKERFSAEFPKEGPSILRIQQVVRGDSAAYFCASSKEVRVQETQYFGPGTRLLVL.

The chain joins TRBV7-9 to TRBJ2-3; TRBD2 matches at 13 bases. Losses at the gene ends were 10 bases for V and 10 bases for J; bases not matched to a gene: 11. The CDR3 covers 14 residues. Per the germline V gene, CDR1 is SEHNR and CDR2 is FQNEAQ (reference sequence). The DNA of the CDR3 is TGTGCCACCAGGACTAGCGGGAGTTATGACGCGCAGTATTTT. Its translation is CATRTSGSYDAQYF. Full variable domain (missing parts from reference TRBV7-9 and TRBJ2-3): DTGVSQNPRHKITKRGQNVTFRCDPISEHNRLYWYRQTLGQGPEFLTYFQNEAQLEKSRLLSDRFSAERPKGSFSTLEIQRTEQGDSAMYLCATRTSGSYDAQYFGPGTRLTVL.

This sequence joins TRBV30 and TRBJ2-1; D unresolved. Per the germline V gene, CDR1 is GTSNPN and CDR2 is SVGIG (reference sequence). This CDR3 is 12 amino acids long. V dropped 5 bases and J dropped 10 bases, with 15 bases sitting between them. The CDR3 reads CAWRPWANEQFF. DNA for the CDR3: TGTGCCTGGCGCCCTTGGGCGAACGAGCAGTTCTTC.

Regarding this clone: Germline and junction disagree at one end, which may indicate a read error. The V call is TRBV30, the J call TRBJ1-1; D uncertain. CDR3 length: 12 residues. The germline gives CDR1 GTSNPN, CDR2 SVGIG (reference sequence). This CDR3 reads CAGRSVNTEAFF. CDR3 nucleotide sequence: TGTGCCGGGAGGTCCGTGAACACTGAAGCTTTCTTT.

This chain connects TRBV7-2 to TRBJ1-2; no definite D call. Trimming removed 1 base at V and 5 bases at J, with 8 bases between. Germline V CDR1 and CDR2: SGHTA, FQGNSA. The CDR3 is 13 amino acids. This CDR3 reads CASSLGQKYGYTF. In nucleotides, the CDR3 is TGTGCCAGCAGCTTAGGGCAGAAATATGGCTACACCTTC.

The chain uses TRBV11-2 and TRBJ1-2, with D tentatively TRBD1 (6 bases). CDR3 length: 16 residues. V was trimmed by 4 bases and J by 1 base, leaving 16 bases between them. Germline V gives CDR1 SGHAT, CDR2 FQNNGV. The chain's CDR3 is CASSSTGGAHNYGYTF. The CDR3 DNA reads TGTGCCAGCAGCTCGACCGGGGGGGCCCATAACTATGGCTACACCTTC.

The gene calls are TRBV7-9 and TRBJ1-1; possible D gene TRBD1, 5 bases. Trimming removed 6 bases at V and 1 base at J, with 12 bases between. Germline V gives CDR1 SEHNR, CDR2 FQNEAQ (reference sequence). The CDR3 sequence is 14 residues long. The CDR3 here is CASRAGKSNTEAFF. In nucleotides, the CDR3 is TGTGCCAGCAGGGCAGGGAAATCGAACACTGAAGCTTTCTTT.

This chain uses TRBV7-2 with TRBJ2-3; TRBD1 is a possible D gene (6 bases). V gave up 9 bases and J gave up 3 bases, with 16 bases separating them. The CDR3 has 14 residues. From germline, CDR1 is SGHTA and CDR2 FQGNSA. CDR3 sequence reads: CASTRGGGTDTQYF. The DNA of the CDR3 is TGTGCCAGTACTCGTGGGGGCGGGACAGATACGCAGTATTTT.

The chain uses TRBV19 and TRBJ2-7; 8 bases fit TRBD2. J gave up 2 bases and V 5 bases, and 5 bases lay outside the gene matches. The V gene's germline CDR1 is LNHDA and CDR2 SQIVND (reference sequence). The CDR3 contains 14 residues. In nucleotides, the CDR3 is TGTGCCAGTAGTCCGGGACTAGGGGCCTACGAGCAGTACTTC. It is translated as CASSPGLGAYEQYF.

The chain carries TRBV5-6 and TRBJ1-6; D remains unclear. CDR1 is SGHDT, CDR2 YYEEEE, per germline. Trimming took off 2 bases at V and 0 bases at J, with 9 bases between the two ends. The CDR3 has 16 residues. CDR3: CASSFWASSYNSPLHF. For the CDR3, the DNA is TGTGCCAGCAGCTTCTGGGCCAGCTCCTATAATTCACCCCTCCACTTT.

The rearrangement uses TRBV12-5 and TRBJ2-3; TRBD2 matches at 8 bases. Unmatched junction bases numbered 10, after V lost 1 base and J lost 4 bases. Germline CDR1 reads LGHNT; CDR2 reads FRNRAP. This CDR3 has 17 residues. The CDR3 spells CASGLGLGGSGADTQYF. For the CDR3, the DNA is TGTGCTAGTGGTTTGGGACTTGGAGGTAGCGGGGCAGATACGCAGTATTTT. Together with reference TRBV12-5 and TRBJ2-3, the CDR3 gives the full variable domain: DARVTQTPRHKVTEMGQEVTMRCQPILGHNTVFWYRQTMMQGLELLAYFRNRAPLDDSGMPKDRFSAEMPDATLATLKIQPSEPRDSAVYFCASGLGLGGSGADTQYFGPGTRLTVL.

This chain links TRBV4-2 with TRBJ1-1; 7 bases line up with TRBD1. The germline CDR1 and CDR2 sequences are LGHNA and YNFKEQ. This CDR3 comprises 17 residues. V gave up 1 base and J gave up 0 bases; unmatched junction bases: 8. The CDR3 spells CASSQARQGPMNTEAFF. CDR3 DNA: TGTGCCAGCAGCCAAGCCAGACAGGGACCGATGAACACTGAAGCTTTCTTT.

V gene TRBV11-2 combines with J gene TRBJ1-1; TRBD1 is a possible D gene (6 bases). The V and J ends lost 2 bases and 4 bases respectively, with 8 bases between them. Per germline, CDR1 SGHAT and CDR2 FQNNGV. The CDR3 has 13 residues. This chain's CDR3 is CASSLRGSTEAFF. CDR3 in DNA: TGTGCCAGCAGCTTAAGGGGGAGCACTGAAGCTTTCTTT.